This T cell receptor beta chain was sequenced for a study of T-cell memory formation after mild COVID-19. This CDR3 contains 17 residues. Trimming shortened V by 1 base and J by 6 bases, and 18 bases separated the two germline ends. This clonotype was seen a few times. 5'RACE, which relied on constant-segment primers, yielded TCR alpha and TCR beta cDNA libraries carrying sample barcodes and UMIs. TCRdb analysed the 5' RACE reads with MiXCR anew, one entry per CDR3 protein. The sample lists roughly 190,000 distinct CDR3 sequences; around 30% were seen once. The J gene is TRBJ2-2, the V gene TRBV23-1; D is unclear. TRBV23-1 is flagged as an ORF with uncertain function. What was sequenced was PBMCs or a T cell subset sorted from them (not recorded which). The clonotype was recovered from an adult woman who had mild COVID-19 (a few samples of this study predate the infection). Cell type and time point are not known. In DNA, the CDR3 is TGCGCCAGCAGTCAATTCTCGCTCATAACAATATCCGGGGAGCTGTTTTTT. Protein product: CASSQFSLITISGELFF.